These 30 T cell receptor beta chains came from one sample sequenced in a study of control samples from healthy donors and cancer patients. Sequencing used immunoSEQ multiplex PCR; TCRdb keeps in-frame clones, though not all of them. The data show about 85,000 clones, with roughly 91% seen just once and less than 7% held by the top ten. Input material: blood. Receptor source: a man aged 50 or older in good health.

V gene TRBV18 combines with J gene TRBJ2-5; a weak D match, TRBD1 (5 bases). The V end was cut by 6 bases, the J end by 4 bases, with 18 bases between. The CDR3 totals 15 residues. CDR1 is KGHSH, CDR2 LQKENI, per germline. The CDR3: CASSLTQGVGETQYF. CDR3 DNA sequence: TGTGCCAGCTCCCTCACGCAGGGTGTGGGAGAGACCCAGTACTTC.

Regarding this clone: The identical CDR3 is also encoded by other nucleotide sequences in the sample. The V gene is TRBV19, the J gene TRBJ2-4; TRBD2 matches 9 bases. Trimming removed 0 bases from V and 0 bases from J; junction bases left unmatched: 3. CDR3 size: 17 residues. In germline, CDR1 is LNHDA, CDR2 SQIVND (reference sequence). The CDR3 sequence is CASSIDNSGGAKNIQYF. DNA of the CDR3: TGTGCCAGTAGTATAGATAATAGCGGGGGAGCCAAAAACATTCAGTACTTC.

The chain uses TRBV27 and TRBJ2-1, with 11 bases lining up with TRBD1. Per the germline V gene, CDR1 is MNHEY and CDR2 is SMNVEV (reference sequence). Unmatched junction bases numbered 6, after V lost 11 bases and J lost 3 bases. The CDR3 sequence is 14 residues long. CDR3 nucleotides: TGTGCCTCAAGGACAGGGGGCTTCTACAATGAGCAGTTCTTC. It encodes CASRTGGFYNEQFF.

The chain combines TRBV12-3 or TRBV12-4 with TRBJ2-7; 7 nucleotides line up with TRBD1. CDR3 length: 13 amino acids. The trim removed 4 bases at V and 9 bases at J, leaving 9 bases unmatched. The CDR3 loop reads CASSWDSGRGQYF. DNA of the CDR3: TGTGCCAGCAGTTGGGACAGCGGTCGAGGGCAGTACTTC.

This sequence joins TRBV5-5 and TRBJ2-2; 8 nucleotides line up with TRBD2. CDR1 is SGHKS, CDR2 YYEKEE, per germline (reference sequence). The CDR3 is 16 residues long. Trimming at V came to 2 bases and at J to 4 bases, leaving 7 bases not matched to a gene. Here the CDR3 DNA reads TGTGCCAGCAGCTTACTAGCGGATCCGAGCACCGGGGAGCTGTTTTTT. Translation: CASSLLADPSTGELFF. The entire variable domain, with the rest obtained from reference TRBV5-5 and TRBJ2-2, is as follows: DAGVTQSPTHLIKTRGQQVTLRCSPISGHKSVSWYQQVLGQGPQFIFQYYEKEERGRGNFPDRFSARQFPNYSSELNVNALLLGDSALYLCASSLLADPSTGELFFGEGSRLTVL.

The chain carries TRBV29-1 and TRBJ1-1, with TRBD1 matching over 7 bases. J lost 4 bases, V lost 0 bases, and 11 bases had no gene match. Germline CDR1 and CDR2: SQVTM and ANQGSEA. The CDR3 covers 16 residues. CDR3 nucleotides: TGCAGCGTTGAAGATGGAGGGGGCGGATGGAGCACTGAAGCTTTCTTT. Protein product: CSVEDGGGGWSTEAFF.

This clone was observed a single time. The V call is TRBV6-6, the J call TRBJ1-3; D gene ambiguous. The ends were cut back, 6 bases at V and 0 bases at J, with 15 bases in the middle. Germline CDR1 and CDR2: MNHNY and SVGAGI (reference sequence). This CDR3 contains 16 residues. The CDR3 here is CASRGSPKNSGNTIYF. The CDR3 DNA sequence: TGTGCCAGCAGAGGCTCACCAAAGAACTCTGGAAACACCATATATTTT.

The V call is TRBV19, the J call TRBJ1-2, with TRBD1 matching over 7 bases. V gave up 0 bases and J gave up 6 bases; unmatched junction bases: 4. The germline V gene has CDR1 LNHDA and CDR2 SQIVND (reference sequence). The CDR3 loop spans 14 amino acids. The chain's CDR3 is CASSIEGGGDGYTF. CDR3 nucleotide sequence: TGTGCCAGTAGTATAGAGGGAGGGGGCGATGGCTACACCTTC.

The CDR3 region has the DNA TGTGCCAGCAGTCTTAGGGGTTTAGGATCCTACGAGCAGTACTTC. Its protein is CASSLRGLGSYEQYF. The chain combines TRBV2 with TRBJ2-7, with TRBD1 as a possible D gene (5 bases). V was trimmed by 5 bases and J by 1 base, leaving 15 bases between them. The CDR3 has 15 amino acids. Per the germline V gene, CDR1 is SNHLY and CDR2 is FYNNEI.

The chain employs TRBV24-1 and TRBJ1-3; D not resolved. The CDR3 contains 15 residues. V dropped 3 bases and J dropped 2 bases, with 10 bases sitting between them. Germline assignment: CDR1 KGHDR and CDR2 SFDVKD. The CDR3 here is CATSDGYATGNTIYF. In nucleotides, the CDR3 is TGTGCCACCAGTGATGGATACGCCACTGGAAACACCATATATTTT.

This clone was counted a single time. The chain recombines TRBV6-1 with TRBJ1-6; D is uncertain. Germline-derived CDR1 and CDR2 are MNHNS and SASEGT. V lost 4 bases and J lost 6, with 16 bases in between. The CDR3 has 16 residues. The DNA for the CDR3 is TGTGCCAGCAGTGGGGTCTGGAGTATACTTAATTCACCCCTCCACTTT. Translated, it gives CASSGVWSILNSPLHF.

The chain carries TRBV27 and TRBJ2-3, with unresolved D. CDR1 and CDR2 (germline): MNHEY, SMNVEV (reference sequence). The ends were cut back, 7 bases at V and 1 base at J, with 15 bases in the middle. The CDR3 extends over 15 amino acids. The CDR3 sequence is CASTLSVAGTDTQYF. CDR3 nucleotides: TGTGCCAGCACCCTTTCAGTGGCGGGCACAGATACGCAGTATTTT.

DNA of the CDR3: TGTGCCAGTAGTCCCCGACAGGGGGCGCGTGAGCAGTACTTC. Translating gives CASSPRQGAREQYF. The chain couples TRBV19 to TRBJ2-7; 10 bases are shared with TRBD1. Germline CDR1 and CDR2: LNHDA and SQIVND (reference sequence). This CDR3 region has 14 residues. V gave up 5 bases and J gave up 7 bases; unmatched junction bases: 8.

The chain has TRBV12-3 or TRBV12-4 and TRBJ1-1; a weak D match, TRBD1 (5 bases). The CDR3 length is 11 residues. Trimming removed 6 bases at V and 8 bases at J, with 10 bases between. The CDR3, as DNA: TGTGCCAGCAGCGAGAGACAGGAAGCTTTCTTT. Translated: CASSERQEAFF.

The chain employs TRBV30 and TRBJ2-5; D might be TRBD1 (5 bases). The CDR3 spans 13 residues. The V end was cut by 2 bases, the J end by 1 base, with 8 bases between. Germline values: CDR1 GTSNPN, CDR2 SVGIG (reference sequence). This CDR3 reads CAWSRGSQETQYF. The CDR3, as DNA: TGTGCCTGGAGTAGGGGCAGCCAAGAGACCCAGTACTTC.

This chain links TRBV9 with TRBJ2-1; TRBD2 agrees at 11 bases. The germline V gene encodes CDR1 SGDLS and CDR2 YYNGEE. CDR3 length: 15 residues. After removal of 4 bases from V and 6 bases from J, the junction contained 6 bases not matched to a gene. Written as DNA, the CDR3 is TGTGCCAGCAGCCCAATAGCGGGGGGGCTCAATGAGCAGTTCTTC. The encoded protein is CASSPIAGGLNEQFF.

The chain employs TRBV24-1 and TRBJ1-2, with 8 positions matching TRBD1. This CDR3 is built from 14 residues. The germline V gene has CDR1 KGHDR and CDR2 SFDVKD. Trimming cost V 7 bases and J 1 base; bases outside gene matches: 4. CDR3 sequence reads: CATSDTGGNYGYTF. CDR3 in DNA: TGTGCCACCAGCGATACAGGGGGTAACTATGGCTACACCTTC.

V gene TRBV5-8 combines with J gene TRBJ1-2; unclear D gene. The germline gives CDR1 SGHTS, CDR2 YDEGEE. This CDR3 contains 14 residues. Trimming took off 2 bases at V and 5 bases at J, with 13 bases between the two ends. Here the CDR3 reads CASSFGRLVYGYTF. CDR3 DNA: TGTGCCAGCAGCTTTGGCAGATTAGTTTATGGCTACACCTTC.

The rearrangement links TRBV3-1 (or the pseudogene TRBV3-2) to TRBJ2-4, with 8 bases matching TRBD2. V dropped 4 bases and J dropped 3; count of bases not matched to a gene: 5. The germline V gene encodes CDR1 LGHDT and CDR2 YNNKEL (reference sequence). The CDR3 extends over 15 amino acids. The CDR3 DNA sequence: TGTGCCAGCAGCCCCCTTGCGGGGGGCAAAAACATTCAGTACTTC. This encodes CASSPLAGGKNIQYF.

The V gene is TRBV9, the J gene TRBJ2-5; D may be TRBD2 (7 bases). The CDR3 is made up of 14 amino acids. V lost 4 bases and J 5 bases, leaving 15 bases between the germline ends. Germline V gives CDR1 SGDLS, CDR2 YYNGEE. CDR3: CASSPLSGGETQYF. Here the CDR3 DNA reads TGTGCCAGCAGCCCTTTGTCGGGGGGCGAGACCCAGTACTTC.

V gene TRBV5-1 combines with J gene TRBJ2-6, with D tentatively TRBD1 (6 bases). CDR1 and CDR2 from the germline V gene are SGHRS and YFSETQ. The V end was cut by 4 bases, the J end by 3 bases, with 8 bases between. The length of the CDR3 is 14 residues. In nucleotides, the CDR3 is TGCGCCAGCAGCGAGGGGGATGGGGCCAACGTCCTGACTTTC. The encoded protein is CASSEGDGANVLTF. Together with reference TRBV5-1 and TRBJ2-6, the CDR3 gives the full variable domain: KAGVTQTPRYLIKTRGQQVTLSCSPISGHRSVSWYQQTPGQGLQFLFEYFSETQRNKGNFPGRFSGRQFSNSRSEMNVSTLELGDSALYLCASSEGDGANVLTFGAGSRLTVL.

The rearrangement links TRBV10-3 to TRBJ2-6, with D possibly being TRBD2 (5 bases). This CDR3 has 13 residues. Germline V lookup: CDR1 ENHRY, CDR2 SYGVKD. The ends were cut back, 10 bases at V and 0 bases at J, with 7 bases in the middle. In DNA form, the CDR3 reads TGTGCCACTGGGAGCTCTGGGGCCAACGTCCTGACTTTC. Translated, it gives CATGSSGANVLTF.

The DNA for the CDR3 is TGTGCCAGCAGCTTCATAGGAATACAGGGGAAGATCAGTGGCTACACCTTC. It encodes CASSFIGIQGKISGYTF. The chain combines TRBV28 with TRBJ1-2; 7 bases match TRBD1. J gave up 7 bases and V 6 bases, and 20 bases lay outside the gene matches. Per germline, CDR1 MDHEN and CDR2 SYDVKM. CDR3 length equals 17 residues.

The chain uses TRBV6-5 and TRBJ1-2; 10 nucleotides agree with TRBD1. Germline V gene data show CDR1 as MNHEY and CDR2 as SVGAGI. The V and J ends lost 5 bases and 5 bases, in that order; junction bases with no gene match: 5. CDR3 length equals 14 residues. CDR3 sequence (DNA): TGTGCCAGCAGTACCGGGACAGGGGTATATGGCTACACCTTC. Protein: CASSTGTGVYGYTF.

This rearrangement joins TRBV30 to TRBJ1-1, with TRBD1 identical over 8 bases. The length of the CDR3 is 11 residues. J was trimmed by 3 bases and V by 8 bases; bases with no gene match: 2. The V gene's germline CDR1 is GTSNPN and CDR2 SVGIG (reference sequence). In DNA form, the CDR3 reads TGTGCCGGACAGGGTGACACTGAAGCTTTCTTT. Translating it yields CAGQGDTEAFF.

The gene calls are TRBV19 and TRBJ2-7; 8 bases are a match to TRBD2. V trimming: 10 bases; J trimming: 2 bases; junction bases outside the gene matches: 10. The CDR3 length is 14 residues. Germline V CDR1 and CDR2: LNHDA, SQIVND (reference sequence). The CDR3: CATSDGREAYEQYF. The CDR3 coding sequence is TGTGCCACCAGCGACGGGAGGGAAGCCTACGAGCAGTACTTC.

This clone was counted between two and nine times. The rearrangement uses TRBV7-2 and TRBJ2-3; 8 bases agree with TRBD2. V lost 5 bases to trimming and J lost 5 bases; unmatched junction nucleotides: 12. The germline V gene encodes CDR1 SGHTA and CDR2 FQGNSA. This CDR3 has 16 amino acids. The CDR3 spells CASSRTSGGSGDTQYF. In DNA, the CDR3 is TGTGCCAGCAGCCGTACGAGCGGGGGCAGTGGAGATACGCAGTATTTT.

The J gene is TRBJ1-5, the V gene TRBV6-1; 7 bases line up with TRBD1. The trim removed 1 base at V and 7 bases at J, leaving 4 bases unmatched. Looked up from germline, CDR1 is MNHNS and CDR2 is SASEGT. The CDR3 is 14 residues long. The CDR3 coding sequence is TGTGCCAGCAGTGAAGGGGACAGCAGACAGCCCCAGCATTTT. As protein: CASSEGDSRQPQHF.

The rearrangement uses TRBV7-9 and TRBJ2-6; a weak D match, TRBD1 (7 bases). From germline, CDR1 is SEHNR and CDR2 FQNEAQ (reference sequence). The CDR3 runs 16 residues. V lost 5 bases to trimming and J lost 4 bases, with 15 bases between them. CDR3 sequence: CASSRQGGSGANVLTF. In nucleotides, the CDR3 is TGTGCCAGCAGCCGACAGGGAGGCTCGGGGGCCAACGTCCTGACTTTC.

The rearrangement joins TRBV5-1 to TRBJ2-5, with unresolved D. Trimming shortened V by 2 bases and J by 3 bases, and 14 bases separated the two germline ends. The CDR3 spans 15 residues. Germline CDR1 and CDR2: SGHRS and YFSETQ. The CDR3 DNA reads TGCGCCAGCAGCTTTCTGGGCAGTTTAAAAGAGACCCAGTACTTC. Its protein is CASSFLGSLKETQYF.